This TCR beta chain is from a study of blood T cell repertoires in COVID-19. Study details: Material from acute and convalescent COVID-19 was sourced from the United States, Italy and Spain. PBMCs, B-cell-depleted T cells, or T cells provided the cDNA or gDNA that made up the material.

The authors' processing: Amplification from reference gene primers served as the basis for estimated nucleated cell counts. Produced via immunoSEQ multiplex PCR; TCRdb's table is partial and in-frame only. The DNA gave D and trimming, while V, J and clone size come from that table. The data hold 70,000 to 80,000 clones, with 75% to 90% observed a single time. Trimming removed 4 bases from V and 0 bases from J, with 7 bases in between. In germline, CDR1 is SGHRS, CDR2 YFSETQ. The CDR3 runs to 14 residues. This TCR was sampled from a human donor in a cohort sampled during active COVID-19. Sequenced: peripheral blood. V usage is TRBV5-1 and J usage is TRBJ2-2; D is unclear. The DNA for the CDR3 is TGCGCCAGCAGCCCGGTCGCGAACACCGGGGAGCTGTTTTTT. Residues: CASSPVANTGELFF.